This T cell receptor beta chain was observed in a study of response to subunit inactivated influenza vaccine. Study results and limitations: Authors suggested each seasonal influenza vaccination recruits few new T cells.

V shed 7 bases and J 5 bases; nucleotides not matched to a gene: 5. The length of the CDR3 is 12 residues. The germline CDR1 and CDR2 sequences are MNHNS and SASEGT. One entry per CDR3 protein results from TCRdb running MiXCR on the RT-PCR reads. The data contain 500,000 to 600,000 distinct CDR3 sequences, 12% of them singletons. This clonotype showed up just a few times. Its antigen is as yet unknown. The chain has TRBV6-1 and TRBJ2-7, with 7 bases fitting TRBD1. The sequenced sample was PBMCs from blood, obtained on the day of vaccination. The sequence came from a man over 45 who received an inactivated influenza vaccine. The CDR3 loop is CASTPTGNEQYF. Written as DNA, the CDR3 is TGTGCCAGCACCCCGACAGGGAACGAGCAGTACTTC.